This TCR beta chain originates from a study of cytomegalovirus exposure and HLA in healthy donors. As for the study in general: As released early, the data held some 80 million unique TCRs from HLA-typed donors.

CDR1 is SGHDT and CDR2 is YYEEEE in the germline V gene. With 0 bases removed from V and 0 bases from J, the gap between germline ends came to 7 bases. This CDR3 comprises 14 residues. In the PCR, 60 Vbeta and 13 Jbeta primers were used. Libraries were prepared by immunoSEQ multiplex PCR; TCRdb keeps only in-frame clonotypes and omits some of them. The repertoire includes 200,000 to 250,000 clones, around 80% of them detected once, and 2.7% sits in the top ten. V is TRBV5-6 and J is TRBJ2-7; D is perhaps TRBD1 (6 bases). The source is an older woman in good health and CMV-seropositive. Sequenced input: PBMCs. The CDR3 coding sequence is TGTGCCAGCAGCTTGGTACAGGGCTCCTACGAGCAGTACTTC. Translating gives CASSLVQGSYEQYF.